Included here is one T cell receptor (beta chain) sequence, with context. This sample is part of a study of T cell responses to AZD1222 COVID-19 vaccine. Trimming removed 2 bases from V and 5 bases from J, with 26 bases in between. Germline-derived CDR1 and CDR2 are SGHRS and YFSETQ. The CDR3 contains 19 residues. Clones were read by immunoSEQ multiplex PCR, and TCRdb kept only the in-frame ones, dropping some. The table shows 130,000 to 150,000 clones, with less than 95% occurring only once. Sequenced here: peripheral blood, sampled on day 0 of AZD1222 vaccination. V and J are TRBV5-1 and TRBJ2-1; TRBD1 or TRBD2 may be the D gene (6 bases each). The receptor comes from an adult in good health. CDR3 protein: CASSFGREGDGTWDNEQFF. For the CDR3, the DNA is TGCGCCAGCAGCTTCGGGAGAGAGGGGGATGGGACCTGGGACAATGAGCAGTTCTTC.